This T cell receptor (beta chain) was sequenced during a study of blood T cell repertoires in COVID-19. Turning to the study itself: PBMCs, B-cell-depleted T cells, or T cells provided the cDNA or gDNA that made up the material.

This clone is a singleton in its sample. The CDR3 totals 12 residues. V was pared by 0 bases and J by 7 bases, with 9 bases between. Germline CDR1 reads GTSNPN; CDR2 reads SVGIG (reference sequence). Per the study methods: From reference gene primer amplification, estimates of nucleated cell counts were derived. The repertoire was sequenced with immunoSEQ multiplex PCR; TCRdb's copy has only in-frame clones and lacks some. That table gives V, J and clone size, and the DNA gave D and trimming. This sample has 150,000 to 200,000 clones; roughly 82% occur once, and the top ten carry more than 7.5%. Participant ages covered roughly 18 to 90 years across some 25 US areas. Cohorts were determined from participant-reported clinical history.

This chain links TRBV30 with TRBJ1-2, with TRBD1 as a possible D gene (5 bases). The sequenced material came from PBMCs or T cells enriched from blood (not recorded which). This clonotype originated in a woman in her 30s who had recovered from COVID-19. CDR3 DNA: TGTGCCTGGAGTGTATCAGGGATTGGCTACACCTTC. Amino acids: CAWSVSGIGYTF.